The subject of this entry is one T cell receptor (beta chain). The antigen is undetermined. This record belongs to a study of cytomegalovirus exposure and HLA in healthy donors. Overall study findings and caveats: Cytomegalovirus-associated TCR beta chains were listed, numbering some 150. Across donors, most TCRs were seen rarely, yet some public ones were widespread. In a later analysis, the majority of CMV-associated beta chains seemingly showed HLA restriction. Later, TCR association rates were found to vary by HLA locus, highest for DRB1 and lowest for HLA-C.

The germline V gene has CDR1 SGHVS and CDR2 FNYEAQ. V lost 5 bases and J 3 bases, leaving 10 bases between the germline ends. The CDR3 contains 13 residues. The PCR was carried out with 60 Vbeta primers and 13 Jbeta primers. Some clones are missing from TCRdb's copy, which holds only in-frame ones; the method was immunoSEQ multiplex PCR. The repertoire includes 110,000 to 150,000 clones, 70% of them detected once, and approximately 1.6% sits in the top ten. Sequencing used PBMCs. This TCR came from a woman aged 25 to 45 in good health and CMV-seronegative. The rearrangement joins TRBV7-6 to TRBJ1-2, with D perhaps TRBD1 (6 bases). Written as DNA, the CDR3 is TGTGCCAGCAGCCCAGGGGTCCACTATGGCTACACCTTC. Translation: CASSPGVHYGYTF.